The 9 T cell receptor beta chains below come from one sample, sequenced in a study of identifying expanded T cells in peripheral blood. Repertoires were generated with immunoSEQ multiplex PCR, while TCRdb's copy carries only in-frame clones and drops some. The sample consists of approximately 50,000 clones, 70% to 85% of them appearing once. Specimen: blood. The receptors shown here come from a person aged 18 to 75 in good health.

In its sample, this clone was seen a few times. The rearrangement links TRBV4-3 to TRBJ1-2; D gene unclear. Trimming cost V 0 bases and J 2 bases, with 13 bases left between them. From germline, CDR1 is LGHNA and CDR2 YSLEER. This CDR3 is 16 amino acids long. CDR3: CASSQDWRGSNYGYTF. CDR3 in DNA: TGCGCCAGCAGCCAAGATTGGCGGGGATCCAACTATGGCTACACCTTC.

This chain uses TRBV4-3 with TRBJ1-2, with no clear D. V lost 1 base and J lost 4, with 16 bases in between. The CDR3 extends over 16 amino acids. The germline gives CDR1 LGHNA, CDR2 YSLEER. The CDR3 sequence is CASSQGSGLGGYGYTF. DNA for the CDR3: TGCGCCAGCAGCCAAGGGAGTGGGTTGGGAGGCTATGGCTACACCTTC.

In DNA form, the CDR3 reads TGCGCCAGCAGCCGTAGCGGAGCCGGGGGCAATGAGCAGTTCTTC. It translates to CASSRSGAGGNEQFF. The rearrangement uses TRBV5-1 and TRBJ2-1, with a tentative D call TRBD2 (6 bases). V was clipped by 4 bases and J by 6 bases, with 17 bases between them. Germline CDR1 reads SGHRS; CDR2 reads YFSETQ. The CDR3 spans 15 residues.

J is TRBJ1-4 and V is TRBV7-8; weak D call: TRBD1 (5 bases). In germline, CDR1 is SGHVS, CDR2 FQNEAQ. The CDR3 spans 16 residues. Trimming took off 5 bases at V and 4 bases at J, with 17 bases between the two ends. The CDR3 nucleotides are TGTGCCAGCAGCCTGACCTCGGGACGGAATAATGAAAAACTGTTTTTT. It specifies CASSLTSGRNNEKLFF.

CDR3 region: CASSNVRGAHSYEQYF. The CDR3 bases are TGTGCCAGCAGCAATGTTCGTGGGGCCCACTCCTACGAGCAGTACTTC. V usage is TRBV4-2 and J usage is TRBJ2-7; D is perhaps TRBD1 (5 bases). The CDR3 runs 16 residues. V dropped 5 bases and J dropped 0 bases, with 17 bases sitting between them. The germline V gene has CDR1 LGHNA and CDR2 YNFKEQ.

V is TRBV18 and J is TRBJ1-2; TRBD1 is a possible D gene (6 bases). The CDR3 is 17 residues long. Trimming removed 1 base from V and 3 bases from J, with 18 bases in between. Germline assignment: CDR1 KGHSH and CDR2 LQKENI. The CDR3 spells CASSPHSGGPRDYGYTF. CDR3 bases: TGTGCCAGCTCACCACATTCGGGGGGGCCGAGGGACTATGGCTACACCTTC. Full variable domain (remainder filled in from reference TRBV18 and TRBJ1-2): NAGVMQNPRHLVRRRGQEARLRCSPMKGHSHVYWYRQLPEEGLKFMVYLQKENIIDESGMPKERFSAEFPKEGPSILRIQQVVRGDSAAYFCASSPHSGGPRDYGYTFGSGTRLTVV.

This chain joins TRBV5-4 and TRBJ1-6; 11 bases line up with TRBD1. The CDR3 contains 15 residues. With V trimmed by 4 bases and J by 14 bases, 11 bases remained unmatched. Germline V gene sequence: CDR1 SGHNT, CDR2 YYREEE (reference sequence). For the CDR3, the DNA is TGTGCCAGCAGCCGACCGGGACAGGGGGTATTGGCCCTCCACTTT. This codes for CASSRPGQGVLALHF.

About this clone itself: Additional DNA sequences in this sample encode the identical CDR3. The J gene is TRBJ2-7, the V gene TRBV4-1; no firm D call. There are 12 residues in the CDR3. Germline V gene lookup returns CDR1 MGHRA and CDR2 YSYEKL. V gave up 0 bases and J gave up 5 bases, with 5 bases separating them. As DNA, the CDR3 is TGCGCCAGCAGCCAAGAAGGACACGAGCAGTACTTC. Translation: CASSQEGHEQYF.

The rearrangement uses TRBV28 and TRBJ1-4; no clear D. V was trimmed by 6 bases and J by 7 bases, leaving 15 bases between them. This CDR3 region has 14 residues. CDR1 is MDHEN, CDR2 SYDVKM, per germline. This CDR3 is CASSLTGLGEKLFF. The CDR3 bases are TGTGCCAGCAGCTTGACGGGTTTAGGTGAAAAACTGTTTTTT.